These 20 T cell receptor beta chains share one sample of origin, sequenced in a study of chemoradiotherapy in HPV16-positive cancers. Profiled with immunoSEQ multiplex PCR; TCRdb holds only in-frame clones, not every one. Seen here are 20,000 to 25,000 clones, roughly 90% observed once, and the top ten hold more than 5%. Sequences were derived from blood, sampled from a patient who underwent chemoradiotherapy. The receptors were sampled from a human donor with HPV-associated anogenital cancer.

The chain links TRBV4-2 to TRBJ2-4; TRBD2 agrees at 11 bases. V lost 4 bases and J lost 5; bases outside the gene matches: 4. The germline CDR1 and CDR2 sequences are LGHNA and YNFKEQ. This CDR3 is 15 amino acids long. CDR3 nucleotides: TGTGCCAGCAGCCGTAGCGGGGGGGTAGAAAACATTCAGTACTTC. Amino acid sequence: CASSRSGGVENIQYF.

The rearrangement joins TRBV5-6 to TRBJ1-5; D is undetermined. V was pared by 0 bases and J by 4 bases, with 11 bases between. The V gene's germline CDR1 is SGHDT and CDR2 YYEEEE. The CDR3 covers 15 residues. CDR3 coding DNA: TGTGCCAGCAGCTTGGGAGCCGGATGGAATCAGCCCCAGCATTTT. This codes for CASSLGAGWNQPQHF.

The rearrangement joins TRBV14 to TRBJ1-6; 8 bases line up with TRBD1. Germline loops: CDR1 SGHDN, CDR2 FVKESK. There are 16 residues in the CDR3. V was clipped by 3 bases and J by 9 bases; unmatched bases: 10. The CDR3 sequence is CASSQTPDRGRSPLHF. The DNA of the CDR3 is TGTGCCAGCAGCCAGACTCCAGACAGGGGTCGTTCACCCCTCCACTTT.

This clone was detected only a few times. The chain combines TRBV29-1 with TRBJ1-2, with no clear D. The germline V gene encodes CDR1 SQVTM and CDR2 ANQGSEA. Trimming took 7 bases from V and 5 from J, leaving 11 bases between them. The CDR3 has 11 residues. This CDR3 is CSAGQEYGYTF. The CDR3 nucleotides are TGCAGCGCTGGCCAGGAATATGGCTACACCTTC.

The chain joins TRBV29-1 to TRBJ1-1; D may be TRBD1 (6 bases). The CDR3 is 15 amino acids. Germline V gives CDR1 SQVTM, CDR2 ANQGSEA. The V end lost 2 bases, the J end lost 3 bases, and 16 bases lay between the germline ends. CDR3 loop: CSVEWGGLGYTEAFF. The CDR3 bases are TGCAGCGTTGAATGGGGGGGGCTAGGGTACACTGAAGCTTTCTTT.

This chain connects TRBV10-2 to TRBJ1-5; 7 bases map to TRBD1. The ends lost 6 bases at V and 3 bases at J; junction bases unmatched: 5. In germline, CDR1 is WSHSY, CDR2 SAAADI. This CDR3 comprises 14 residues. The chain's CDR3 is CASRGGQINQPQHF. The CDR3 DNA follows: TGCGCCAGCAGGGGGGGACAGATCAATCAGCCCCAGCATTTT.

V is TRBV9 and J is TRBJ1-2; the D gene is possibly TRBD1 (6 bases). V dropped 4 bases and J dropped 8 bases, with 15 bases sitting between them. Looked up from germline, CDR1 is SGDLS and CDR2 is YYNGEE. The CDR3 totals 13 residues. The CDR3 sequence is CASSSGARGGYTF. The CDR3 coding sequence is TGTGCCAGCAGCTCAGGGGCCCGGGGCGGCTACACCTTC.

This chain links TRBV30 with TRBJ1-1; D perhaps matches TRBD1 (5 bases). Trimming removed 4 bases from V and 1 base from J, with 13 bases in between. Germline V gives CDR1 GTSNPN, CDR2 SVGIG (reference sequence). The CDR3 extends over 14 amino acids. In DNA form, the CDR3 reads TGTGCCTGGATTCAGGGCTGGGGGAACACTGAAGCTTTCTTT. It encodes CAWIQGWGNTEAFF.

V is TRBV10-3 and J is TRBJ2-3; 10 positions agree with TRBD2. This CDR3 region has 17 residues. Germline V CDR1 and CDR2: ENHRY, SYGVKD. Losses at the gene ends were 3 bases for V and 5 bases for J; bases not matched to a gene: 11. CDR3 coding DNA: TGTGCCATCAGTGACACACTAAAGCGGGGGGGCCAAGATACGCAGTATTTT. It yields the protein CAISDTLKRGGQDTQYF.

This chain uses TRBV19 with TRBJ1-2, with no clear D. Looked up from germline, CDR1 is LNHDA and CDR2 is SQIVND (reference sequence). The CDR3 is made up of 12 amino acids. The ends were cut back, 2 bases at V and 5 bases at J, with 6 bases in the middle. The CDR3 protein is CASSIQGYGYTF. DNA of the CDR3: TGTGCCAGTAGTATACAAGGGTATGGCTACACCTTC.

This clone was detected once. V gene TRBV7-3 combines with J gene TRBJ1-6, with D perhaps TRBD1 (6 bases). This CDR3 has 13 amino acids. Germline values: CDR1 SGHTA, CDR2 FQGTGA. V was pared by 1 base and J by 12 bases, with 10 bases between. The CDR3 DNA reads as TGTGCCAGCAGCTTAAGGGGGCAGGGACCCCTCCACTTT. Translating gives CASSLRGQGPLHF.

The chain joins TRBV19 to TRBJ1-1, with 7 bases matching TRBD1. Per germline, CDR1 LNHDA and CDR2 SQIVND (reference sequence). The CDR3 is 15 residues long. The junction had 11 bases not matched to a gene; V was cut back by 6 bases and J by 4 bases. In nucleotides, the CDR3 is TGTGCCAGTAGGGAACATGGACAGGCCCTCACTGAAGCTTTCTTT. Amino acid sequence: CASREHGQALTEAFF.

The genes are TRBV7-9 and TRBJ1-2; TRBD1 matches at 9 bases. Per germline, CDR1 SEHNR and CDR2 FQNEAQ (reference sequence). Unmatched junction bases numbered 14, after V lost 5 bases and J lost 7 bases. The CDR3 sequence is 16 residues long. CDR3 protein: CASSRWSPETGGGYTF. CDR3 coding DNA: TGTGCCAGCAGCCGCTGGTCTCCCGAGACAGGGGGTGGCTACACCTTC.

This clone was detected once. The chain uses TRBV5-1 and TRBJ2-5; TRBD2 matches 7 bases. Germline V gene lookup returns CDR1 SGHRS and CDR2 YFSETQ. The CDR3 consists of 17 residues. Trimming at V came to 2 bases and at J to 2 bases, leaving 12 bases not matched to a gene. The CDR3 reads CASSFDKKLARQETQYF. DNA for the CDR3: TGCGCCAGCAGCTTCGACAAAAAACTAGCGAGACAAGAGACCCAGTACTTC.

V and J are TRBV7-6 and TRBJ1-1, with D possibly matching TRBD1 (5 bases). The CDR3 extends over 14 amino acids. Trimming removed 0 bases at V and 1 base at J, with 6 bases between. The germline V gene has CDR1 SGHVS and CDR2 FNYEAQ. The CDR3 bases are TGTGCCAGCAGCTTAGCAGGGGAGAACACTGAAGCTTTCTTT. This codes for CASSLAGENTEAFF.

V gene TRBV27 combines with J gene TRBJ1-2; D is uncertain. CDR1 MNHEY and CDR2 SMNVEV come from the germline V gene (reference sequence). Trimming stripped 9 bases from V and 2 bases from J, with 16 bases between. This CDR3 has 14 amino acids. CDR3: CASLPGLGNYGYTF. CDR3 nucleotides: TGTGCCAGTCTGCCCGGGTTGGGGAACTATGGCTACACCTTC.

This clone was observed a few times. V and J are TRBV5-1 and TRBJ2-3; possible D gene TRBD1, 5 bases. With 1 base removed from V and 0 bases from J, the gap between germline ends came to 9 bases. The CDR3 covers 15 residues. CDR1 and CDR2 from the germline V gene are SGHRS and YFSETQ. CDR3 residues: CASSLSPGSTDTQYF. For the CDR3, the DNA is TGCGCCAGCAGCTTGTCTCCAGGGAGCACAGATACGCAGTATTTT. Supplemented by reference TRBV5-1 and TRBJ2-3, the full variable domain reads KAGVTQTPRYLIKTRGQQVTLSCSPISGHRSVSWYQQTPGQGLQFLFEYFSETQRNKGNFPGRFSGRQFSNSRSEMNVSTLELGDSALYLCASSLSPGSTDTQYFGPGTRLTVL.

The chain employs TRBV5-1 and TRBJ2-2; TRBD1 aligns across 9 bases. This CDR3 is 17 amino acids long. Trimming at V came to 4 bases and at J to 1 base, leaving 8 bases not matched to a gene. The germline V gene has CDR1 SGHRS and CDR2 YFSETQ. The CDR3: CASSGRGTGRNTGELFF. CDR3 DNA sequence: TGCGCCAGCAGCGGCCGGGGGACAGGGAGGAACACCGGGGAGCTGTTTTTT. Looking up the rest from reference TRBV5-1 and TRBJ2-2 gives the full variable domain: KAGVTQTPRYLIKTRGQQVTLSCSPISGHRSVSWYQQTPGQGLQFLFEYFSETQRNKGNFPGRFSGRQFSNSRSEMNVSTLELGDSALYLCASSGRGTGRNTGELFFGEGSRLTVL.

CDR3 sequence: CAITGHGGTEAFF. For the CDR3, the DNA is TGTGCCATCACGGGCCATGGTGGGACTGAAGCTTTCTTT. The genes are TRBV10-3 and TRBJ1-1; D unclear. The CDR3 length is 13 residues. Trimming cost V 7 bases and J 5 bases, with 14 bases left between them. Germline V CDR1 and CDR2: ENHRY, SYGVKD.

The chain is built from TRBV5-6 and TRBJ2-5; D gene unclear. CDR3 length: 12 residues. Per germline, CDR1 SGHDT and CDR2 YYEEEE. The V gene lost 2 bases and the J gene lost 7 bases, with 9 bases spanning the gap. CDR3 in amino acids: CASSFYLGTQYF. The CDR3 DNA is TGTGCCAGCAGCTTTTATCTGGGGACCCAGTACTTC.